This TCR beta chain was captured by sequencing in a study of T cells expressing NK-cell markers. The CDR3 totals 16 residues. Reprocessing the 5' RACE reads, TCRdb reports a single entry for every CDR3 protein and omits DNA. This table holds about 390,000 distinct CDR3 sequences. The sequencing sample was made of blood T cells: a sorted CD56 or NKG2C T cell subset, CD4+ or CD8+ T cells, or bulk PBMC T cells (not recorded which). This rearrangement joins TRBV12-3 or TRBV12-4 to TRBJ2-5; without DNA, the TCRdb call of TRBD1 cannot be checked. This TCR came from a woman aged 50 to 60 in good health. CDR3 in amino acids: CASTPLPGQETETQYF.